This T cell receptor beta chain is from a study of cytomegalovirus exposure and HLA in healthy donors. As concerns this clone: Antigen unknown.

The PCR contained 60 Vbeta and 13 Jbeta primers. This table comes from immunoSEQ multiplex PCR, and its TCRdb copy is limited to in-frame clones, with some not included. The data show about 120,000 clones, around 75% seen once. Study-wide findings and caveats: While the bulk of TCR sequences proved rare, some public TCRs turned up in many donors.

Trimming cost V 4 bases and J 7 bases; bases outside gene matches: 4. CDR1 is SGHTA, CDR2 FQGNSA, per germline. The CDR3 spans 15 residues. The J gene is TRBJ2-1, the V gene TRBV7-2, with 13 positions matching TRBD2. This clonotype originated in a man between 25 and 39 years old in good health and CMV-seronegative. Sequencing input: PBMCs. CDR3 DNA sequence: TGTGCCAGCAGCTCTACTAGCGGGGGGGCTAATGAGCAGTTCTTC. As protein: CASSSTSGGANEQFF.